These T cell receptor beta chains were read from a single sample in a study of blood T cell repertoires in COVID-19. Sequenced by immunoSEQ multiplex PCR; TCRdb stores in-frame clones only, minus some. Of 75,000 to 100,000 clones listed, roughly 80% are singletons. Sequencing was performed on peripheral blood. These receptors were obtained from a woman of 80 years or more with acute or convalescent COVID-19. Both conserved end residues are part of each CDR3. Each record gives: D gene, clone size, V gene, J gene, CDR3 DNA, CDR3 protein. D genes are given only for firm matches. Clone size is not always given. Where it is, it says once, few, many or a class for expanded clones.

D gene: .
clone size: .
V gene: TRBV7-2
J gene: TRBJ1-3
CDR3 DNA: TGTGCCAGCAGCTTAGAGCCGGTTGGAAACACCATATATTTT
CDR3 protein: CASSLEPVGNTIYF

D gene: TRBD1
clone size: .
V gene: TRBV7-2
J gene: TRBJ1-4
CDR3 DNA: TGTGCCAGCAGCTTAGTACAGGGGAATGAAAAACTGTTTTTT
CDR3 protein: CASSLVQGNEKLFF

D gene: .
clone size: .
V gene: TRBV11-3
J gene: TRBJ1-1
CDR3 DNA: TGTGCCAGCAGCTTGCGACCGGGCACTGAAGCTTTCTTT
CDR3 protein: CASSLRPGTEAFF

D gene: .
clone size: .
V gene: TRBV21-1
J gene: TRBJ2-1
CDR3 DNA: TGTGCCAGCAGCACGAGACTGGACAGGGGGTCCTACAATGAGCAGTTCTTC
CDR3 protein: CASSTRLDRGSYNEQFF

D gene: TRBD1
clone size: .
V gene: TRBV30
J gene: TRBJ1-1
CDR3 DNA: TGTGCCTGGAGCCGACAGGGGGGGACTGAAGCTTTCTTT
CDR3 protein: CAWSRQGGTEAFF

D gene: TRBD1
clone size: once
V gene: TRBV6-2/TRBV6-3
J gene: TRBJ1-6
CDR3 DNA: TGTGCCAGCAGTTACTTCGACAGGGTAGAGTCACCCCTCCACTTT
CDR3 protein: CASSYFDRVESPLHF

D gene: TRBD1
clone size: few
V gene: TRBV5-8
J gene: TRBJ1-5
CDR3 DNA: TGTGCCAGCAGCTGGCCGAGACAGGGGAGCAATCAGCCCCAGCATTTT
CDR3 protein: CASSWPRQGSNQPQHF

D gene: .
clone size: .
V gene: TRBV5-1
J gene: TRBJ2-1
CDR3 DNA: TGCGCCAGCAGCTTGGACACTGGAGGTGGTGAGCAGTTCTTC
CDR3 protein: CASSLDTGGGEQFF

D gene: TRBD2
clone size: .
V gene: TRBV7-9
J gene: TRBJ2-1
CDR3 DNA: TGTGCCAGCAGCTTCTTTCTAGCGGGGGACAATGAGCAGTTCTTC
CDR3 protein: CASSFFLAGDNEQFF

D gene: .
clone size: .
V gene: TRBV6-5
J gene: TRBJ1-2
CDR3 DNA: TGTGCCAGCAGAGCCAACGCTAACTATGGCTACACCTTC
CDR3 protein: CASRANANYGYTF

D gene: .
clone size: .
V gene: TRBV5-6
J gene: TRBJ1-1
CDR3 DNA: TGTGCCAGCAGCGTAACAGGGTTACACACTGAAGCTTTCTTT
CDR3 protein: CASSVTGLHTEAFF

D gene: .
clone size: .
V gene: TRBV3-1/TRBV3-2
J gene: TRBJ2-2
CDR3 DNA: TGTGCCAGCAGCTACGACATGGGGGGAACCGGGGAGCTGTTTTTT
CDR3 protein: CASSYDMGGTGELFF

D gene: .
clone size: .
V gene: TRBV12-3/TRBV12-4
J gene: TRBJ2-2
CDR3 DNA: TGTGCCAGCAGGCTTTCACAGGCCGGGGAGCTGTTTTTT
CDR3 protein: CASRLSQAGELFF

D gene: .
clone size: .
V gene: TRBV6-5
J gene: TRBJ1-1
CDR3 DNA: TGTGCCAGCCTTAGGGGGGGGACTGAAGCTTTCTTT
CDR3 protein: CASLRGGTEAFF

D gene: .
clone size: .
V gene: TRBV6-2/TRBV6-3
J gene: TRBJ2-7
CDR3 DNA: TGTGCCAGCAGTTATTCCATCGGACTCGAGCAGTACTTC
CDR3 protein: CASSYSIGLEQYF

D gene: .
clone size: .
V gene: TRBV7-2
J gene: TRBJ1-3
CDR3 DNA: TGTGCCAGCAGCTTAGCGGAGGGAAACACCATATATTTT
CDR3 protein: CASSLAEGNTIYF

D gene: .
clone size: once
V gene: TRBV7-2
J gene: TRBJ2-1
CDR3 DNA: TGTGCCAGCAGGACGGGGGGCTCCTCCTACAATGAGCAGTTCTTC
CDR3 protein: CASRTGGSSYNEQFF

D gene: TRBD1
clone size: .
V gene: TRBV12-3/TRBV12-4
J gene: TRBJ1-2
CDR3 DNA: TGTGCCAGCAGTTCCGGGACAGTATATGGCTACACCTTC
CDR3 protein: CASSSGTVYGYTF

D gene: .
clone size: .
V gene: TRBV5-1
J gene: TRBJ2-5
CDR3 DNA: TGCGCCAGCCATAGAGAACCTCAAGAGACCCAGTACTTC
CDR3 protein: CASHREPQETQYF

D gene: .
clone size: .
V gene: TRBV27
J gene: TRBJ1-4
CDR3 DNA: TGTGCCAGCAGTACGATAGAGGGAGCAACTAATGAAAAACTGTTTTTT
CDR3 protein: CASSTIEGATNEKLFF

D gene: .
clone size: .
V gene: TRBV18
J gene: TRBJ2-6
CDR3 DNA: TGTGCCAGCTCGCCCACACAGTCCGGGGCCAACGTCCTGACTTTC
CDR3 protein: CASSPTQSGANVLTF

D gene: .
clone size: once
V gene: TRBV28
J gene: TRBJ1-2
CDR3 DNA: TGTGCCAGCAGTCTGTTGGCGAGGGAGGGGTATGGCTACACCTTC
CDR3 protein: CASSLLAREGYGYTF

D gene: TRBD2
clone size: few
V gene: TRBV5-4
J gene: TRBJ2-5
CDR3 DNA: TGTGCCAGCAGTTCCGGGACTAGTCAAGAGACCCAGTACTTC
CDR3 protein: CASSSGTSQETQYF

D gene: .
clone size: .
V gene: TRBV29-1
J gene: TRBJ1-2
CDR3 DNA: TGCAGCGTTGTCAGTGACAGCTATGGCTACACCTTC
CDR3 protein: CSVVSDSYGYTF

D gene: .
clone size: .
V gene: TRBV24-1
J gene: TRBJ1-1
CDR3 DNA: TGTGCCACCAGTGGACAGACGAACACTGAAGCTTTCTTT
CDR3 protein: CATSGQTNTEAFF

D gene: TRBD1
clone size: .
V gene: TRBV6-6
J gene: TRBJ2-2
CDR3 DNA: TGTGCCAGCACTAAGGGGACAGGGACGAACACCGGGGAGCTGTTTTTT
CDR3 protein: CASTKGTGTNTGELFF

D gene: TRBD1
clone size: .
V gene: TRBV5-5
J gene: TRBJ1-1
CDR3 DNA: TGTGCCAGCAGCTTGGCTACAGGGGGCAACACTGAAGCTTTCTTT
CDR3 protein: CASSLATGGNTEAFF

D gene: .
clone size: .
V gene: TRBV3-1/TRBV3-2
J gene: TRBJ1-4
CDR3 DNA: TGTGCCAGCAGCCTTACAGGGATGAATGAAAAACTGTTTTTT
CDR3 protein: CASSLTGMNEKLFF

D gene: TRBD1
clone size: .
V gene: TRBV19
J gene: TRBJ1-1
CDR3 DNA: TGTGCCAGTAGTACGGGACAGGGTGAAGCTTTCTTT
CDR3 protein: CASSTGQGEAFF

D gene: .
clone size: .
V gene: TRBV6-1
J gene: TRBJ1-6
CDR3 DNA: TGTGCCAGCACTGACAGTGCCGGCTCGGGAAATTCACCCCTCCACTTT
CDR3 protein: CASTDSAGSGNSPLHF

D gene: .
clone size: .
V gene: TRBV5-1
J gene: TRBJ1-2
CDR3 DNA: TGCGCCAGCACCCAATCGGGTGGAAGCTATGGCTCCACCTTC
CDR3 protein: CASTQSGGSYGSTF

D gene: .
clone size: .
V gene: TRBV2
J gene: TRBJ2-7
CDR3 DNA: TGTGCCAGCAGTGTACAGCGGTACTACGAGCAGTACTTC
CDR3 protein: CASSVQRYYEQYF

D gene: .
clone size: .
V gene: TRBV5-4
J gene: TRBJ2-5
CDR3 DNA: TGTGCCAGCAGCTTTCCGTACCAAGAGACCCAGTACTTC
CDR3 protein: CASSFPYQETQYF

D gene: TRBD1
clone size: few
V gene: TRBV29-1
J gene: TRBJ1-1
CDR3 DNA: TGCAGCGGGGGACAGGGGGACACTGAAGCTTTCTTT
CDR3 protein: CSGGQGDTEAFF